The present entry profiles one T cell receptor (beta chain) with its context. Antigen specificity is unknown. By 5'RACE template switching, TCR cDNA was produced, with a universal primer site and UMIs added in the process. In TCRdb, the 5' RACE reads were re-called with MiXCR into one record per CDR3 protein. The table lists some 400,000 distinct CDR3 sequences, 6.2% of them singletons. These data are taken from a study of T cells after yellow fever vaccination. Findings of the study overall: Contamination by abundant bulk-population clonotypes could be present in FACS-sorted repertoires.

This CDR3 spans 12 amino acids. Germline CDR1 reads MDHEN; CDR2 reads SYDVKM. V was cut by 0 bases and J by 5 bases, with 1 base left in between. The sequencing here drew on PBMCs, taken 5 days after the yellow fever booster vaccination. The sequence derives from a man aged 30 to 39 who received the YFV17D yellow fever vaccine. This chain joins TRBV28 and TRBJ2-2; D call uncertain. CDR3 sequence reads: CASSLWTGELFF. CDR3 sequence (DNA): TGTGCCAGCAGTTTATGGACCGGGGAGCTGTTTTTT.